One sample yielded the 12 T cell receptor beta chains listed below, sequenced in a study of T cell responses to AZD1222 COVID-19 vaccine. Assay used: immunoSEQ multiplex PCR; TCRdb lists only in-frame clones, some missing. In the table there are 150,000 to 170,000 clones, 88% of which are singletons. Sequences were derived from peripheral blood, sampled on day 0 of AZD1222 vaccination. These receptors originate from an adult in good health.

The gene calls are TRBV2 and TRBJ2-7; D possibly corresponds to TRBD1 (8 bases). This CDR3 has 14 residues. V was trimmed by 0 bases and J by 6 bases, leaving 12 bases between them. CDR1 is SNHLY, CDR2 FYNNEI, per germline. Here the CDR3 DNA reads TGTGCCAGCAGTGAAGCACAGGGGGGGTTCGAGCAGTACTTC. Residues: CASSEAQGGFEQYF.

This chain uses TRBV7-2 with TRBJ1-2; TRBD1 matches at 9 bases. The CDR3 is 14 amino acids. V shed 5 bases and J 6 bases; nucleotides not matched to a gene: 7. Germline CDR1 SGHTA, CDR2 FQGNSA. The CDR3 DNA reads TGTGCCAGCAGCGCAAACAGGGGGCCAGATGGCTACACCTTC. Translation: CASSANRGPDGYTF.

The chain carries TRBV6-2 or TRBV6-3 and TRBJ2-2; no reliable D call. The CDR3 sequence is 16 residues long. Looked up from germline, CDR1 is MNHEY and CDR2 is SVGEGT. V was pared by 3 bases and J by 0 bases, with 11 bases between. CDR3: CASSYRAEANTGELFF. The CDR3, as DNA: TGTGCCAGCAGTTATAGGGCAGAGGCGAACACCGGGGAGCTGTTTTTT.

The chain uses TRBV4-2 and TRBJ2-3; 9 bases fit TRBD2. Unmatched junction bases numbered 11, after V lost 1 base and J lost 0 bases. The V gene's germline CDR1 is LGHNA and CDR2 YNFKEQ. The CDR3 runs 19 residues. CDR3 protein: CASSQGGLAATVSTDTQYF. In nucleotides, the CDR3 is TGTGCCAGCAGCCAAGGGGGACTAGCCGCAACTGTAAGCACAGATACGCAGTATTTT.

The CDR3 DNA reads as TGTGCCAGCAGGCTTACAGGGAGGAGTCAGCCCCAGCATTTT. Residues: CASRLTGRSQPQHF. The V gene is TRBV6-6, the J gene TRBJ1-5, with TRBD1 as a possible D gene (6 bases). The CDR3 has 14 residues. Trimming pared 6 bases from V and 6 bases from J, leaving 15 bases between. Germline CDR1 is MNHNY and CDR2 is SVGAGI (reference sequence).

The gene calls are TRBV7-3 and TRBJ2-1; D possibly uses TRBD1 or TRBD2 (5 bases each). V was pared by 5 bases and J by 1 base, with 9 bases between. The CDR3 is 14 residues long. CDR1 is SGHTA, CDR2 FQGTGA, per germline. The CDR3 here is CASSRGASYNEQFF. The CDR3 DNA reads as TGTGCCAGCAGCCGGGGCGCATCCTACAATGAGCAGTTCTTC.

This chain links TRBV24-1 with TRBJ1-1; 7 bases fit TRBD1. CDR3 size: 15 residues. Germline V gene lookup returns CDR1 KGHDR and CDR2 SFDVKD. With V trimmed by 3 bases and J by 4 bases, 7 bases remained unmatched. The CDR3 region has the DNA TGTGCCACCAGTGATCCGCAGGGGGTAGGCACTGAAGCTTTCTTT. It yields the protein CATSDPQGVGTEAFF.

The rearrangement joins TRBV7-2 to TRBJ2-1; TRBD1 matches at 8 bases. The germline V gene encodes CDR1 SGHTA and CDR2 FQGNSA. This CDR3 contains 15 residues. V shed 3 bases and J 9 bases; nucleotides not matched to a gene: 10. This CDR3 reads CASSLQGAKGGEQFF. CDR3 coding DNA: TGTGCCAGCAGCTTGCAGGGGGCAAAAGGTGGTGAGCAGTTCTTC.

To note about this clone: The junction departs from the called germline gene at one end, perhaps through a read error. The rearrangement links TRBV15 to TRBJ1-1; a weak D match, TRBD1 (6 bases). The CDR3 spans 13 residues. The germline gives CDR1 LNHNV, CDR2 YYDKDF (reference sequence). The CDR3 sequence is CATSRDLNRDIIF. Written as DNA, the CDR3 is TGTGCCACCAGCAGAGACCTTAACCGGGACATCATCTTT.

The V and J genes are TRBV6-1 and TRBJ2-7; D is ambiguous. CDR1 is MNHNS, CDR2 SASEGT, per germline. The CDR3 consists of 14 residues. V lost 1 base and J 3 bases, leaving 10 bases between the germline ends. The CDR3 is CASSEGLPVYEQYF. CDR3 nucleotides: TGTGCCAGCAGTGAAGGTCTTCCGGTCTACGAGCAGTACTTC.

The chain joins TRBV28 to TRBJ1-4; 8 bases agree with TRBD1. CDR1 MDHEN and CDR2 SYDVKM come from the germline V gene. V lost 5 bases, J lost 0 bases, and 5 bases stayed unmatched. The CDR3 contains 16 residues. The CDR3 spells CASSTRTGSTNEKLFF. CDR3 in DNA: TGTGCCAGCAGTACCCGGACAGGGTCAACTAATGAAAAACTGTTTTTT.

The chain links TRBV19 to TRBJ2-5, with D possibly being TRBD1 or TRBD2 (6 bases each). The CDR3 is made up of 14 amino acids. Germline V lookup: CDR1 LNHDA, CDR2 SQIVND (reference sequence). V was pared by 3 bases and J by 5 bases, with 13 bases between. The CDR3 spells CASSISWGAETQYF. CDR3 coding DNA: TGTGCCAGTAGTATTTCTTGGGGGGCTGAGACCCAGTACTTC.